This TCR beta chain was identified during a study of cytomegalovirus exposure and HLA in healthy donors. Study observations and caveats: Analysis was performed later, and it showed HLA-associated TCR beta chains to be more clonally expanded than equally common others. There were reportedly fewer N-insertions in an Asian-associated ancestry cluster than the roughly 700-donor mean, in a later analysis.

The PCR used 60 Vbeta and 13 Jbeta primers. The assay was immunoSEQ multiplex PCR, and TCRdb's table has in-frame clones only and misses some. The sample lists 100,000 to 150,000 clones, approximately 81% occurring once. Worth noting for this clone: What it binds is not known.

CDR1 is MNHEY, CDR2 SMNVEV, per germline (reference sequence). Trimming removed 7 bases from V and 1 base from J, with 13 bases in between. The CDR3 totals 14 residues. Sequencing was done on a sample of PBMCs. The sequence came from a man aged 18 to 29 in good health and CMV-seronegative. The chain links TRBV27 to TRBJ1-1; D ambiguous. The CDR3 here is CASISRPGNTEAFF. CDR3 nucleotide sequence: TGTGCCAGCATCTCTCGGCCGGGGAACACTGAAGCTTTCTTT.